Each of the 32 T cell receptor beta chains below was sequenced from the same sample in a study of vaccination effects on CD4 cells after COVID-19 (dated by TCRdb to between 2020 and 2023). These receptors' targets are unknown. Library preparation employed the immunoSEQ multiplex PCR assay. In TCRdb, the immuneACCESS table is reduced to in-frame sequences with V and J assigned. These tables do not hold every clone; where another copy was compared, an unresolved V gene accounts for under half, and the others remain unexplained. Within this sample are about 57,000 clones, with approximately 80% of them counted one time only. Roughly 4.2% of the sample is taken by the ten largest. After less than 13 days of culture, CD4+ T cells were isolated with the EasySep CD4+ T cell isolation kit. Two doses of either the BNT162b2 or the mRNA-1273 mRNA SARS-CoV-2 vaccine were administered to participants. Specimen: CD4+ T cells from PBMCs cultured without peptide, collected after COVID-19 vaccination. Every receptor here comes from a human donor who received a COVID-19 vaccine.

The CDR3 region is CASSPPLRPKLFF. For the CDR3, the DNA is TGTGCCAGCAGCCCCCCTTTAAGGCCGAAACTGTTTTTT. The chain uses TRBV6-2 or TRBV6-3 and TRBJ1-4, with D hard to call. V gave up 6 bases and J gave up 11 bases, with 16 bases separating them. Germline CDR1 MNHEY, CDR2 SVGEGT. There are 13 residues in the CDR3.

This clone has more than one count but fewer than ten. CDR3 protein: CSVAGTSKGEQYF. The CDR3 DNA sequence: TGCAGCGTTGCCGGGACTAGCAAAGGCGAGCAGTACTTC. The chain recombines TRBV29-1 with TRBJ2-7; 9 bases line up with TRBD2. The CDR3 spans 13 residues. V shed 4 bases, J shed 6 bases, and the junction held 7 bases outside the gene matches. Germline values: CDR1 SQVTM, CDR2 ANQGSEA.

The J gene is TRBJ2-5, the V gene TRBV28, with D hard to call. The CDR3 extends over 12 amino acids. With 1 base removed from V and 5 bases from J, the gap between germline ends came to 5 bases. In germline, CDR1 is MDHEN, CDR2 SYDVKM. This CDR3 is CASSLYGETQYF. The CDR3 DNA follows: TGTGCCAGCAGTTTATATGGTGAGACCCAGTACTTC.

The chain combines TRBV6-6 with TRBJ2-5; D is unresolved. The CDR3 runs 14 residues. Per the germline V gene, CDR1 is MNHNY and CDR2 is SVGAGI (reference sequence). V was shortened by 4 bases and J by 2 bases, with 11 bases between the two germline ends. The DNA of the CDR3 is TGTGCCAGCAGTTCCACGACTGCGCAAGAGACCCAGTACTTC. Residues: CASSSTTAQETQYF.

The chain links TRBV7-2 to TRBJ1-5; D call uncertain. The CDR3 runs 13 residues. V lost 2 bases and J lost 5, with 7 bases in between. Per germline, CDR1 SGHTA and CDR2 FQGNSA. CDR3 in DNA: TGTGCCAGCAGCTTATACCCAGATCAGCCCCAGCATTTT. It is translated as CASSLYPDQPQHF.

The chain has TRBV29-1 and TRBJ2-1; either TRBD1 or TRBD2 may supply D (5 bases each). This CDR3 comprises 17 residues. Looked up from germline, CDR1 is SQVTM and CDR2 is ANQGSEA. Trimming took off 1 base at V and 0 bases at J, with 16 bases between the two ends. CDR3 in amino acids: CSVEVGGDLSSYNEQFF. CDR3 DNA sequence: TGCAGCGTTGAAGTTGGGGGTGACTTGAGCTCCTACAATGAGCAGTTCTTC.

This chain uses TRBV6-6 with TRBJ2-7; 7 bases fit TRBD2. Germline assignment: CDR1 MNHNY and CDR2 SVGAGI (reference sequence). Trimming cost V 6 bases and J 12 bases; bases outside gene matches: 11. This CDR3 comprises 12 residues. The CDR3 region is CASSSKRGSGYF. The DNA for the CDR3 is TGTGCCAGCAGCTCAAAGCGGGGAAGTGGGTACTTC.

This clone has only a few counts. The chain employs TRBV7-2 and TRBJ2-7; D gene uncertain. The CDR3 sequence is 13 residues long. The ends were cut back, 5 bases at V and 2 bases at J, with 10 bases in the middle. The V gene's germline CDR1 is SGHTA and CDR2 FQGNSA. This chain's CDR3 is CASSPGWAYEQYF. CDR3 DNA sequence: TGTGCCAGCAGCCCCGGTTGGGCCTACGAGCAGTACTTC.

The chain links TRBV11-2 to TRBJ2-7, with no clear D. The V and J ends lost 0 bases and 11 bases respectively, with 20 bases between them. CDR3 length: 15 amino acids. In germline, CDR1 is SGHAT, CDR2 FQNNGV. CDR3 bases: TGTGCCAGCAGCTTAGATTTAGTAGTTGTGGCGACGGAGTACTTC. This gives the protein CASSLDLVVVATEYF. Together with reference TRBV11-2 and TRBJ2-7, the CDR3 gives the full variable domain: EAGVAQSPRYKIIEKRQSVAFWCNPISGHATLYWYQQILGQGPKLLIQFQNNGVVDDSQLPKDRFSAERLKGVDSTLKIQPAKLEDSAVYLCASSLDLVVVATEYFGPGTRLTVT.

The V call is TRBV6-4, the J call TRBJ2-2; a weak D match, TRBD1 (5 bases). V gave up 6 bases and J gave up 6 bases, with 17 bases separating them. The CDR3 runs 15 residues. Germline V gene data show CDR1 as MRHNA and CDR2 as SNTAGT. The CDR3 loop reads CASRRGHGRPGELFF. The CDR3 nucleotides read TGTGCCAGCAGACGTGGACACGGGCGCCCCGGGGAGCTGTTTTTT.

V gene TRBV28 combines with J gene TRBJ2-7; 11 nucleotides line up with TRBD2. Germline lookup yields CDR1 MDHEN and CDR2 SYDVKM. This CDR3 is 15 amino acids long. Germline trimming cut 6 bases from V and 3 bases from J; bases unmatched to any gene: 7. CDR3 protein: CASSLAGGADYEQYF. The DNA for the CDR3 is TGTGCCAGCAGCCTAGCGGGAGGCGCGGACTACGAGCAGTACTTC.

The chain couples TRBV25-1 to TRBJ1-6; TRBD1 aligns across 10 bases. The CDR3 length is 16 residues. The ends lost 4 bases at V and 7 bases at J; junction bases unmatched: 7. The V gene's germline CDR1 is MGHDK and CDR2 SYGVNS. Written as DNA, the CDR3 is TGTGCCAGCAGTGTAACGGGACAGGGGAGCAATTCACCCCTCCACTTT. The encoded protein is CASSVTGQGSNSPLHF. Variable domain in full (rest from reference TRBV25-1 and TRBJ1-6): EADIYQTPRYLVIGTGKKITLECSQTMGHDKMYWYQQDPGMELHLIHYSYGVNSTEKGDLSSESTVSRIRTEHFPLTLESARPSHTSQYLCASSVTGQGSNSPLHFGNGTRLTVT.

The chain has TRBV29-1 and TRBJ1-1; D is possibly TRBD1 (5 bases). Germline CDR1 reads SQVTM; CDR2 reads ANQGSEA. V was shortened by 8 bases and J by 4 bases, with 20 bases between the two germline ends. This CDR3 comprises 14 residues. The CDR3 is CSILGTSGGTEAFF. DNA of the CDR3: TGCAGCATCCTCGGGACTTCGGGGGGCACTGAAGCTTTCTTT. Full variable domain (rest looked up from reference TRBV29-1 and TRBJ1-1): SAVISQKPSRDICQRGTSLTIQCQVDSQVTMMFWYRQQPGQSLTLIATANQGSEATYESGFVIDKFPISRPNLTFSTLTVSNMSPEDSSIYLCSILGTSGGTEAFFGQGTRLTVV.

The rearrangement links TRBV27 to TRBJ2-1; 8 nucleotides agree with TRBD2. V was clipped by 0 bases and J by 7 bases; unmatched bases: 8. Per the germline V gene, CDR1 is MNHEY and CDR2 is SMNVEV (reference sequence). The CDR3 has 16 residues. CDR3 residues: CASSLSGVSGKNEQFF. For the CDR3, the DNA is TGTGCCAGCAGTTTATCGGGGGTTAGCGGGAAAAATGAGCAGTTCTTC.

This rearrangement joins TRBV30 to TRBJ1-2; TRBD1 is a possible D gene (6 bases). The V gene lost 2 bases and the J gene lost 2 bases, with 15 bases spanning the gap. The CDR3 is 15 residues long. Germline assignment: CDR1 GTSNPN and CDR2 SVGIG (reference sequence). Here the CDR3 DNA reads TGTGCCTGGAGTTGGGTGGGGGCACGAAACTATGGCTACACCTTC. Translated: CAWSWVGARNYGYTF. Supplemented by reference TRBV30 and TRBJ1-2, the full variable domain reads SQTIHQWPATLVQPVGSPLSLECTVEGTSNPNLYWYRQAAGRGLQLLFYSVGIGQISSEVPQNLSASRPQDRQFILSSKKLLLSDSGFYLCAWSWVGARNYGYTFGSGTRLTVV.

The chain links TRBV7-9 to TRBJ1-4, with unresolved D. This CDR3 is 14 amino acids long. V lost 2 bases to trimming and J lost 3 bases, with 7 bases between them. Germline CDR1 reads SEHNR; CDR2 reads FQNEAQ (reference sequence). CDR3 sequence: CASSLRVSNEKLFF. CDR3 bases: TGTGCCAGCAGCTTAAGGGTATCTAATGAAAAACTGTTTTTT.

This sequence joins TRBV4-2 and TRBJ2-5, with 12 bases matching TRBD2. V lost 1 base, J lost 5 bases, and 5 bases stayed unmatched. The CDR3 is 16 residues long. CDR1 is LGHNA, CDR2 YNFKEQ, per germline. The DNA of the CDR3 is TGTGCCAGCAGCCAAGGGCTAGCGGGGGGGTGGGAGACCCAGTACTTC. This translates into CASSQGLAGGWETQYF.

This chain connects TRBV27 to TRBJ2-5; perhaps TRBD2 as D (5 bases). The CDR3 sequence is 14 residues long. Trimming took 2 bases from V and 5 from J, leaving 12 bases between them. Germline V gene data show CDR1 as MNHEY and CDR2 as SMNVEV (reference sequence). The CDR3 coding sequence is TGTGCCAGCAGTTTAATTTCTGGCGGGGAGACCCAGTACTTC. Residues: CASSLISGGETQYF.

This clone showed up just once. The V gene is TRBV5-5, the J gene TRBJ2-3, with TRBD1 matching over 9 bases. J lost 0 bases, V lost 3 bases, and 5 bases had no gene match. The CDR3 runs to 16 residues. Germline V CDR1 and CDR2: SGHKS, YYEKEE (reference sequence). The CDR3 is CASSSPGQGSTDTQYF. In nucleotides, the CDR3 is TGTGCCAGCAGCTCTCCGGGACAGGGTAGCACAGATACGCAGTATTTT.

This sequence joins TRBV19 and TRBJ1-5; 9 positions match TRBD1. J lost 0 bases, V lost 6 bases, and 6 bases had no gene match. Looked up from germline, CDR1 is LNHDA and CDR2 is SQIVND (reference sequence). The CDR3 is made up of 16 amino acids. CDR3 in DNA: TGTGCCAGTAGATGGGGACAGGGTAATAGCAATCAGCCCCAGCATTTT. Translating gives CASRWGQGNSNQPQHF.

This clone was observed a few times. The junction does not match germline at one end; this may be a read error. The CDR3 spells CASSLGRVIRPQETQYF. DNA for the CDR3: TGTGCTAGCAGCTTAGGAAGGGTGATCCGGCCCCAAGAGACCCAGTACTTC. V and J are TRBV7-7 and TRBJ2-5; D is undetermined. The CDR3 loop spans 17 amino acids. Germline V gene lookup returns CDR1 SSHAT and CDR2 FNYEAQ (reference sequence). Full variable domain (outside the CDR3, taken from reference TRBV7-7 and TRBJ2-5): GAGVSQSPRYKVTKRGQDVTLRCDPISSHATLYWYQQALGQGPEFLTYFNYEAQPDKSGLPSDRFSAERPEGSISTLTIQRTEQRDSAMYRCASSLGRVIRPQETQYFGPGTRLLVL.

CDR3 in amino acids: CASSQGQGAGNTIYF. The CDR3, as DNA: TGTGCCAGCAGCCAAGGACAGGGGGCTGGAAACACCATATATTTT. The chain combines TRBV14 with TRBJ1-3; TRBD1 matches at 9 bases. The CDR3 is made up of 15 amino acids. From germline, CDR1 is SGHDN and CDR2 FVKESK. V shed 1 base, J shed 2 bases, and the junction held 0 bases outside the gene matches.

The chain links TRBV30 to TRBJ2-3; 9 positions match TRBD2. Trimming at V came to 5 bases and at J to 4 bases, leaving 4 bases not matched to a gene. The CDR3 is 13 residues long. In germline, CDR1 is GTSNPN, CDR2 SVGIG (reference sequence). The CDR3 DNA follows: TGTGCCTGGGCGGGGGGGAAATCAGATACGCAGTATTTT. This gives the protein CAWAGGKSDTQYF.

V and J are TRBV19 and TRBJ2-3; perhaps D is TRBD1 or TRBD2 (5 bases each). Germline V gene data show CDR1 as LNHDA and CDR2 as SQIVND (reference sequence). The CDR3 loop spans 15 amino acids. Here the CDR3 reads CATGRTGVRTDTQYF. DNA of the CDR3: TGTGCTACGGGGCGCACTGGGGTACGGACAGATACGCAGTATTTT.

The chain recombines TRBV30 with TRBJ1-2; the match to TRBD1 covers 8 bases. Germline CDR1 reads GTSNPN; CDR2 reads SVGIG (reference sequence). The CDR3 extends over 12 amino acids. V shed 8 bases, J shed 4 bases, and the junction held 6 bases outside the gene matches. CDR3 in DNA: TGTGCCGCGGGACAGGCCCTCTATGGCTACACCTTC. Its protein product is CAAGQALYGYTF. Using reference TRBV30 and TRBJ1-2 for the parts outside the CDR3, the full variable domain is SQTIHQWPATLVQPVGSPLSLECTVEGTSNPNLYWYRQAAGRGLQLLFYSVGIGQISSEVPQNLSASRPQDRQFILSSKKLLLSDSGFYLCAAGQALYGYTFGSGTRLTVV.

The gene calls are TRBV10-3 and TRBJ1-2; 9 nucleotides align to TRBD1. Germline CDR1 is ENHRY and CDR2 is SYGVKD. V lost 3 bases to trimming and J lost 7 bases; unmatched junction nucleotides: 15. The CDR3 has 17 amino acids. The CDR3 coding sequence is TGTGCCATCAGTGAATGGTATAAACAGGGGGCTGAGGGTGGCTACACCTTC. It codes for CAISEWYKQGAEGGYTF.

CDR3 nucleotides: TGCACCAGCAGCCAAGATAGGCACAGGTCCATCACAGATACGCAGTATTTT. It specifies CTSSQDRHRSITDTQYF. The rearrangement uses TRBV1 and TRBJ2-3; the table's TRBD1 call for D was not verified on the DNA. TRBV1 is tagged as a pseudogene. The CDR3 loop spans 17 amino acids.

The chain couples TRBV19 to TRBJ1-4, with TRBD1 matching 10 bases. Germline-derived CDR1 and CDR2 are LNHDA and SQIVND (reference sequence). The CDR3 is made up of 16 amino acids. V was pared by 6 bases and J by 4 bases, with 8 bases of the junction left unmatched. The CDR3: CASSRPRDRGNEKLFF. In DNA form, the CDR3 reads TGTGCCAGTAGCAGGCCCCGGGACAGGGGTAATGAAAAACTGTTTTTT.

This CDR3 is CASSPNRGGVEQFF. As DNA, the CDR3 is TGTGCCAGCAGTCCTAACAGGGGAGGAGTTGAGCAGTTCTTC. The chain employs TRBV6-4 and TRBJ2-1; D is possibly TRBD1 (7 bases). The CDR3 loop spans 14 amino acids. CDR1 MRHNA and CDR2 SNTAGT come from the germline V gene. Trimming took 5 bases from V and 9 from J, leaving 17 bases between them.

The chain joins TRBV18 to TRBJ2-5; a weak D match, TRBD2 (5 bases). The V end lost 5 bases, the J end lost 5 bases, and 9 bases lay between the germline ends. CDR3 length: 12 amino acids. Germline lookup yields CDR1 KGHSH and CDR2 LQKENI. CDR3: CASSDGEETQYF. The CDR3 DNA follows: TGTGCCAGCTCAGACGGGGAGGAGACCCAGTACTTC.

This chain uses TRBV10-3 with TRBJ2-1; 7 nucleotides line up with TRBD2. This CDR3 is built from 16 residues. Per the germline V gene, CDR1 is ENHRY and CDR2 is SYGVKD. The trim removed 0 bases at V and 6 bases at J, leaving 8 bases unmatched. The CDR3 here is CAISESTGGVSNEQFF. CDR3 coding DNA: TGTGCCATCAGTGAGTCGACGGGGGGTGTATCCAATGAGCAGTTCTTC.

The CDR3 region is CAWSKKGNQPQHF. The CDR3 bases are TGTGCCTGGAGTAAGAAGGGAAATCAGCCCCAGCATTTT. This sequence joins TRBV30 and TRBJ1-5; D is ambiguous. Germline V lookup: CDR1 GTSNPN, CDR2 SVGIG (reference sequence). The CDR3 sequence is 13 residues long. Trimming pared 2 bases from V and 4 bases from J, leaving 9 bases between.